Sequencing of this T cell receptor (beta chain) was carried out in a study of blood T cell repertoires in COVID-19. On the study more broadly: Sites across the United States, Italy and Spain contributed samples from acute and convalescent COVID-19.

After removal of 5 bases from V and 0 bases from J, the junction contained 4 bases not matched to a gene. The CDR3 loop spans 14 amino acids. Germline CDR1 and CDR2: SGHAT and FQNNGV. Clones were sequenced by immunoSEQ multiplex PCR, and TCRdb holds only the in-frame ones, with some missing. The sample holds over 350,000 clones, about 88% seen once. This receptor was identified in a woman between 18 and 29 years old who had recovered from COVID-19. Sequencing used PBMCs or T cells enriched from blood (not recorded which). The chain joins TRBV11-2 to TRBJ2-7, with 7 bases matching TRBD1. Here the CDR3 reads CASSPGTVSYEQYF. The CDR3 bases are TGTGCCAGCAGCCCTGGGACAGTCTCCTACGAGCAGTACTTC. Full variable domain (remainder filled in from reference TRBV11-2 and TRBJ2-7): EAGVAQSPRYKIIEKRQSVAFWCNPISGHATLYWYQQILGQGPKLLIQFQNNGVVDDSQLPKDRFSAERLKGVDSTLKIQPAKLEDSAVYLCASSPGTVSYEQYFGPGTRLTVT.